A selection of T cell receptor beta chains follows, all from one sample in a study of molecular identifiers for immune sequencing clone quantification. TCRdb used MiXCR to reprocess the PCR reads, holding one entry per CDR3 protein. The sample shows approximately 550,000 distinct CDR3 sequences, about a quarter of them seen only once. Input material: naive CD8+ T cells from blood, with Jurkat cell RNA spiked in. These receptors were taken from a human donor in good health. Some libraries in this study had Jurkat cell RNA spiked in. The CDR3 runs from the conserved cysteine through the conserved F or W. Fields, in order: J gene, V gene, CDR3 protein.

>TRBJ2-7|TRBV27
CASSFLGQAYEQYF
>TRBJ2-5|TRBV6-2/TRBV6-3
CASSPDKPQYF
>TRBJ2-3|TRBV7-9
CASSSGTSGSVDTQYF
>TRBJ2-7|TRBV30
CAWSTGDKSYEQYF
>TRBJ1-4|TRBV7-9
CASSPWGGGGEKLFF
>TRBJ2-7|TRBV6-5
CASSYRQLSYEQYF
>TRBJ1-5|TRBV20-1
CSARDLVGGRIQPQHF
>TRBJ2-2|TRBV12-3/TRBV12-4
CASSQTTANTGELFF
>TRBJ1-5|TRBV6-2/TRBV6-3
CASSYARAAGDIYSNQPQHF
>TRBJ2-5|TRBV12-3/TRBV12-4
CASSPPSPTPARETQYF
>TRBJ2-3|TRBV28
CASSLSALLAGALPNTQYF